The clone carrying this TCR beta chain was detected only a few times. Its matching antigen is unknown. The sample belongs to a study of identical twins. Study findings and constraints: Beta out-of-frame sequences displayed a weaker excess of sharing between twins.

Germline CDR1 and CDR2: DFQATT and SNEGSKA (reference sequence). V gave up 4 bases and J gave up 4 bases, with 13 bases separating them. The CDR3 length is 13 residues. TCRdb re-derived calls from the 5' RACE reads in MiXCR, one entry per CDR3 protein. The table records 200,000 to 250,000 distinct CDR3 sequences, over 12% of them present only once. Source material: memory (CD45RO+) T cells sorted from blood. The chain has TRBV20-1 and TRBJ2-5; D unclear. This sequence was found in a woman younger than 30 in good health. The CDR3 DNA sequence: TGCAGTGCTAATCTAGATCAGACAGAGACCCAGTACTTC. Translation: CSANLDQTETQYF.